The 25 T cell receptor beta chains below all came from one sample that was sequenced in a study of T cells in Graves' hyperthyroidism and ophthalmopathy. Amplification of TCR beta CDR3 regions was performed using RNA transcripts as template. The HTBI primer set drove a first-round RT-PCR of the TCR CDR3. TCRdb itself ran the multiplex PCR reads through MiXCR, one entry per CDR3 protein. This table holds about 250,000 distinct CDR3 sequences, about 20% found once. Sample: blood. These receptors were obtained from a man younger than 45 with Graves' ophthalmopathy.

This clonotype was found a few times. The V gene is TRBV25-1, the J gene TRBJ1-1, with D unclear. V dropped 1 base and J dropped 8 bases, with 11 bases sitting between them. The CDR3 totals 13 residues. Looked up from germline, CDR1 is MGHDK and CDR2 is SYGVNS. CDR3 protein: CASSEFRRGEAFF. In DNA form, the CDR3 reads TGTGCCAGCAGTGAATTCCGGCGAGGGGAAGCTTTCTTT.

V and J are TRBV7-9 and TRBJ2-7, with TRBD1 identical over 8 bases. Germline V gene sequence: CDR1 SEHNR, CDR2 FQNEAQ (reference sequence). CDR3 length equals 15 residues. Germline trimming cut 5 bases from V and 3 bases from J; bases unmatched to any gene: 9. The CDR3 nucleotides are TGTGCCAGCAGCAATGGACAGGGAGCCTTCTACGAGCAGTACTTC. Translating gives CASSNGQGAFYEQYF.

A few counts support this clonotype. The gene calls are TRBV10-3 and TRBJ1-1, with D perhaps TRBD1 (5 bases). The ends were cut back, 5 bases at V and 6 bases at J, with 10 bases in the middle. The CDR3 is made up of 12 amino acids. Looked up from germline, CDR1 is ENHRY and CDR2 is SYGVKD. The CDR3 is CAISSGGPEAFF. CDR3 DNA: TGTGCCATCAGTTCGGGGGGACCTGAAGCTTTCTTT.

This clonotype has a count of ten or more. V usage is TRBV5-8 and J usage is TRBJ2-5, with unresolved D. CDR3 length equals 13 residues. Looked up from germline, CDR1 is SGHTS and CDR2 is YDEGEE. V gave up 4 bases and J gave up 2 bases, with 9 bases separating them. The CDR3 spells CASSVVPQETQYF. The CDR3 bases are TGTGCCAGCAGCGTCGTCCCGCAAGAGACCCAGTACTTC.

This clonotype was observed a handful of times. The chain carries TRBV10-2 and TRBJ1-1; no definite D call. CDR1 is WSHSY, CDR2 SAAADI, per germline. Trimming shortened V by 2 bases and J by 3 bases, and 10 bases separated the two germline ends. This CDR3 has 14 amino acids. The DNA for the CDR3 is TGCGCCAGCAGTGAGATGCTGGGGTACACTGAAGCTTTCTTT. This codes for CASSEMLGYTEAFF.

This CDR3 is CASSPTAAASTGELFF. In DNA form, the CDR3 reads TGTGCCAGCTCACCAACTGCCGCGGCCAGCACCGGGGAGCTGTTTTTT. The rearrangement joins TRBV18 to TRBJ2-2; D unresolved. V was pared by 2 bases and J by 4 bases, with 14 bases between. The length of the CDR3 is 16 residues. Germline CDR1 KGHSH, CDR2 LQKENI.

This clonotype was counted many times. The rearrangement joins TRBV30 to TRBJ2-7; D unresolved. V dropped 3 bases and J dropped 3 bases, with 9 bases sitting between them. In germline, CDR1 is GTSNPN, CDR2 SVGIG (reference sequence). The CDR3 has 12 amino acids. The DNA of the CDR3 is TGTGCCTGGAGCCTCTTGGGCTACGAGCAGTACTTC. Translating it yields CAWSLLGYEQYF.

This clonotype has only a few counts. This chain connects TRBV10-2 to TRBJ2-7, with TRBD2 identical over 7 bases. Germline lookup yields CDR1 WSHSY and CDR2 SAAADI. The CDR3 is made up of 13 amino acids. Trimming removed 3 bases from V and 6 bases from J; junction bases left unmatched: 5. CDR3 in amino acids: CASSDSLAVEQYF. For the CDR3, the DNA is TGCGCCAGCAGTGACAGTCTAGCGGTCGAGCAGTACTTC.

The gene calls are TRBV5-6 and TRBJ1-6, with D possibly TRBD1 on 6 matching bases. The germline V gene has CDR1 SGHDT and CDR2 YYEEEE. This CDR3 has 17 amino acids. With 4 bases removed from V and 7 bases from J, the gap between germline ends came to 21 bases. The DNA of the CDR3 is TGTGCCAGCAGCCCCTGGACAGTAAGACGGGGGAATTCACCCCTCCACTTT. Translation gives CASSPWTVRRGNSPLHF.

V usage is TRBV28 and J usage is TRBJ1-2; D gene ambiguous. Trimming stripped 1 base from V and 4 bases from J, with 7 bases between. This CDR3 is 13 amino acids long. Germline V gene lookup returns CDR1 MDHEN and CDR2 SYDVKM. The CDR3 protein is CASSLSHAYGYTF. The CDR3, as DNA: TGTGCCAGCAGTTTATCCCATGCCTATGGCTACACCTTC.

The table lists this clonotype with a few counts. The V and J genes are TRBV7-9 and TRBJ2-7; D remains ambiguous. Trimming shortened V by 4 bases and J by 2 bases, and 12 bases separated the two germline ends. The CDR3 length is 14 residues. Per germline, CDR1 SEHNR and CDR2 FQNEAQ (reference sequence). The CDR3 bases are TGTGCCAGCAGCTCGGATCAGGTGACCTACGAGCAGTACTTC. Its translation is CASSSDQVTYEQYF.

Ten or more counts support this clonotype. One end of the junction does not line up with germline, which may come from a read error. This chain uses TRBV5-1 with TRBJ2-2; D remains ambiguous. Germline V lookup: CDR1 SGHRS, CDR2 YFSETQ. The length of the CDR3 is 14 residues. The CDR3 bases are TGTGCCAGCAGTTTGGGCCGGAACACCGGGGAGCTGTTTTTT. Amino acids: CASSLGRNTGELFF. The whole variable domain, remainder taken from reference TRBV5-1 and TRBJ2-2, is KAGVTQTPRYLIKTRGQQVTLSCSPISGHRSVSWYQQTPGQGLQFLFEYFSETQRNKGNFPGRFSGRQFSNSRSEMNVSTLELGDSALYLCASSLGRNTGELFFGEGSRLTVL.

The V gene is TRBV3-1, the J gene TRBJ1-6, with D tentatively TRBD1 (6 bases). Deletions cut 4 bases from V and 4 bases from J, with 8 bases between. Germline V gives CDR1 LGHDT, CDR2 YNNKEL (reference sequence). The CDR3 is made up of 14 amino acids. The CDR3 region is CASSLGQYNSPLHF. The CDR3, as DNA: TGTGCCAGCAGCCTCGGACAGTATAATTCACCCCTCCACTTT.

This clonotype has more than one count but fewer than ten. V usage is TRBV7-9 and J usage is TRBJ2-7; no definite D call. The CDR3 is 17 residues long. Germline values: CDR1 SEHNR, CDR2 FQNEAQ (reference sequence). The V end was cut by 4 bases, the J end by 0 bases, with 19 bases between. CDR3 in amino acids: CASSSARSLLSSYEQYF. The CDR3 bases are TGTGCCAGCAGCTCCGCCCGCAGTCTACTTAGCTCCTACGAGCAGTACTTC.

This clonotype was observed a handful of times. V and J are TRBV28 and TRBJ1-2; TRBD1 matches 7 bases. The ends lost 5 bases at V and 0 bases at J; junction bases unmatched: 6. CDR3 length equals 15 residues. From germline, CDR1 is MDHEN and CDR2 SYDVKM. The CDR3 loop is CASSPPDRANYGYTF. For the CDR3, the DNA is TGTGCCAGCAGTCCGCCCGACAGGGCTAACTATGGCTACACCTTC.

This clonotype has just a few counts. The V gene is TRBV6-1, the J gene TRBJ2-1; the D gene is possibly TRBD2 (7 bases). The V and J ends lost 6 bases and 4 bases respectively, with 19 bases between them. The germline V gene has CDR1 MNHNS and CDR2 SASEGT. The CDR3 consists of 16 residues. The CDR3 sequence is CASRLAGAGRYNEQFF. The CDR3 DNA reads TGTGCCAGCAGGCTCGCGGGGGCGGGCCGTTACAATGAGCAGTTCTTC.

This clonotype showed up many times. The chain combines TRBV28 with TRBJ2-7; a weak D match, TRBD1 (5 bases). CDR1 and CDR2 from the germline V gene are MDHEN and SYDVKM. The CDR3 is made up of 12 amino acids. The V gene lost 8 bases and the J gene lost 4 bases, with 12 bases spanning the gap. This CDR3 is CASFKQEYEQYF. The CDR3 DNA is TGTGCCAGCTTTAAACAGGAATACGAGCAGTACTTC.

A single count supports this clonotype. This sequence joins TRBV10-3 and TRBJ1-3, with D unclear. V lost 4 bases and J lost 0, with 13 bases in between. Germline V gene sequence: CDR1 ENHRY, CDR2 SYGVKD. CDR3 length equals 16 residues. CDR3 nucleotides: TGTGCCATCAGTGGACAAGATGTAGACTCTGGAAACACCATATATTTT. It codes for CAISGQDVDSGNTIYF.

J is TRBJ2-2 and V is TRBV20-1, with TRBD2 matching over 8 bases. Germline V gives CDR1 DFQATT, CDR2 SNEGSKA (reference sequence). There are 16 residues in the CDR3. The V gene end was trimmed by 0 bases and the J gene end by 5 bases; junction bases not matched to a gene: 8. The CDR3 DNA is TGCAGTGCTAGAGATCCTACGCGGGGGGAGACCGGGGAGCTGTTTTTT. Its protein is CSARDPTRGETGELFF.

With regard to this clonotype: The germline gene is not matched at one end of the junction; a read error may be the cause. The chain employs TRBV6-9 and TRBJ2-3, with D tentatively TRBD1 (5 bases). Germline CDR1 is MNHGY and CDR2 is SVAAGI. The CDR3 loop spans 13 amino acids. The CDR3: CASSFQGTDAQYF. DNA for the CDR3: TGTGCCAGCAGTTTCCAGGGAACAGATGCGCAGTATTTT.

This clonotype was observed many times. As DNA, the CDR3 is TGTGCCAGCAGTCCCAGGTGGACGGGAAGCTCCTACGAGCAGTACTTC. It is translated as CASSPRWTGSSYEQYF. V is TRBV5-5 and J is TRBJ2-7; D perhaps matches TRBD2 (5 bases). The CDR3 is 16 amino acids. The V gene lost 5 bases and the J gene lost 0 bases, with 18 bases spanning the gap. Germline lookup yields CDR1 SGHKS and CDR2 YYEKEE (reference sequence).

This clonotype was detected a few times. The chain uses TRBV7-3 and TRBJ1-4, with no clear D. The CDR3 runs 15 residues. V shed 2 bases and J shed 8 bases, with 15 bases lying between them. CDR1 and CDR2 (germline): SGHTA, FQGTGA. The CDR3 nucleotides are TGTGCCAGCAGCTTATGTCCGGAGTTAGACGAAAAACTGTTTTTT. Translated: CASSLCPELDEKLFF.

This clonotype was recorded at least ten times. The V and J genes are TRBV11-2 and TRBJ2-1, with a possible D match to TRBD2 (5 bases). V was pared by 8 bases and J by 5 bases, with 13 bases between. Germline CDR1 and CDR2: SGHAT and FQNNGV. CDR3 length equals 13 residues. The CDR3 DNA follows: TGTGCCAGCCGGGATTCACCTCACAATGAGCAGTTCTTC. This sequence encodes CASRDSPHNEQFF.

This clonotype was counted only a few times. The rearrangement links TRBV6-1 to TRBJ1-1, with 7 nucleotides matching TRBD1. Germline CDR1 reads MNHNS; CDR2 reads SASEGT. The V gene end was trimmed by 6 bases and the J gene end by 3 bases; junction bases not matched to a gene: 4. This CDR3 is built from 13 residues. The CDR3 coding sequence is TGTGCCAGCAGGAGCAGGGGGGACACTGAAGCTTTCTTT. Amino acids: CASRSRGDTEAFF.

The genes are TRBV12-5 and TRBJ1-3, with no clear D. The CDR3 is 16 amino acids. The V and J ends lost 2 bases and 4 bases respectively, with 15 bases between them. The germline CDR1 and CDR2 sequences are LGHNT and FRNRAP. Here the CDR3 reads CASGLPTVLRGNTIYF. Here the CDR3 DNA reads TGTGCTAGTGGTTTGCCCACAGTGCTGAGGGGAAACACCATATATTTT.